A single sample is the source of the 26 T cell receptor beta chains below, sequenced in a study of vaccination effects on CD4 cells after COVID-19. Antigen-specific CD4+ T cells expanded by the ViraFEST assay with viral peptide pools were then sequenced. Subsequent to less than twelve days of culture, CD4+ T cells were isolated. Having tested negative for nucleocapsid antibodies, the vaccine recipients showed no prior SARS-CoV-2 infection. Measured with immunoSEQ multiplex PCR; TCRdb has only the in-frame clones, and not every one. The sample lists roughly 60,000 clones; approximately 70% were seen once. The antigens for these receptors are not known. The specimen comprised CD4+ T cells from PBMCs cultured with SARS-CoV-2 spike peptides, sampled before COVID-19 vaccination. The receptor set was obtained from a human donor who received a COVID-19 vaccine.

This clone has only a few counts. The chain has TRBV6-1 and TRBJ2-2; D gene ambiguous. CDR3 size: 17 residues. Deletions cut 3 bases from V and 1 base from J, with 15 bases between. In germline, CDR1 is MNHNS, CDR2 SASEGT. The CDR3 DNA follows: TGTGCCAGCAGTGAGCGTTGGAATAGCCGGAACACCGGGGAGCTGTTTTTT. Encoded protein: CASSERWNSRNTGELFF.

The genes are TRBV30 and TRBJ2-1; TRBD1 is a possible D gene (5 bases). V was trimmed by 4 bases and J by 8 bases, leaving 15 bases between them. Germline CDR1 and CDR2: GTSNPN and SVGIG (reference sequence). This CDR3 is built from 13 residues. The CDR3, as DNA: TGTGCCTGGACCCTTGTAAAGGGGTATGAGCAGTTCTTC. Translating it yields CAWTLVKGYEQFF.

The rearrangement uses TRBV7-8 and TRBJ1-2, with a tentative D call TRBD1 (6 bases). The CDR3 loop spans 14 amino acids. CDR1 is SGHVS, CDR2 FQNEAQ, per germline. V was clipped by 2 bases and J by 6 bases, with 13 bases between them. The CDR3 loop is CASSLIGRGNGYTF. The DNA of the CDR3 is TGTGCCAGCAGCTTAATAGGCAGGGGCAATGGCTACACCTTC. The full variable domain, completed using reference TRBV7-8 and TRBJ1-2, is GAGVSQSPRYKVAKRGQDVALRCDPISGHVSLFWYQQALGQGPEFLTYFQNEAQLDKSGLPSDRFFAERPEGSVSTLKIQRTQQEDSAVYLCASSLIGRGNGYTFGSGTRLTVV.

CDR3 in amino acids: CATSSEETQYF. CDR3 DNA: TGTGCCACCAGCAGCGAAGAGACCCAGTACTTC. The rearrangement links TRBV15 to TRBJ2-5; the D is unclear. This CDR3 comprises 11 residues. Trimming stripped 3 bases from V and 3 bases from J, with 2 bases between. Per the germline V gene, CDR1 is LNHNV and CDR2 is YYDKDF (reference sequence).

The chain uses TRBV23-1 and TRBJ2-3; 9 bases line up with TRBD2. TRBV23-1 counts as an open reading frame of uncertain function. Trimming removed 3 bases from V and 5 bases from J; junction bases left unmatched: 18. The CDR3 is 19 amino acids. CDR3 nucleotides: TGCGCCAGCAGTCATCAAACGGATCCGAGCGGGGGGCCTGTAGATACGCAGTATTTT. It codes for CASSHQTDPSGGPVDTQYF.

The chain uses TRBV5-1 and TRBJ1-3; D uncertain. Trimming left V 0 bases short and J 0 bases short, with 7 bases between. The CDR3 has 15 residues. Germline V gene lookup returns CDR1 SGHRS and CDR2 YFSETQ. The CDR3: CASSLGAGSGNTIYF. The CDR3 DNA follows: TGCGCCAGCAGCTTGGGGGCAGGCTCTGGAAACACCATATATTTT.

The V call is TRBV14, the J call TRBJ2-1; D is unresolved. The V gene's germline CDR1 is SGHDN and CDR2 FVKESK. This CDR3 spans 14 amino acids. The ends were cut back, 6 bases at V and 6 bases at J, with 15 bases in the middle. CDR3 nucleotides: TGTGCCAGCAGTAAGCTACCAGTACCCAATGAGCAGTTCTTC. Its translation is CASSKLPVPNEQFF.

The chain recombines TRBV3-1 (or the pseudogene TRBV3-2) with TRBJ1-2; D not resolved. The CDR3 has 13 residues. V was shortened by 1 base and J by 4 bases, with 7 bases between the two germline ends. Germline lookup yields CDR1 LGHDT and CDR2 YNNKEL (reference sequence). The DNA of the CDR3 is TGTGCCAGCAGCCAAGTGGGCCCCTATGGCTACACCTTC. Its translation is CASSQVGPYGYTF.

The chain joins TRBV7-9 to TRBJ2-7; D could derive from TRBD1 or TRBD2 (5 bases each). Trimming stripped 4 bases from V and 2 bases from J, with 18 bases between. The germline gives CDR1 SEHNR, CDR2 FQNEAQ (reference sequence). The CDR3 length is 16 residues. CDR3 sequence (DNA): TGTGCCAGCAGCTCGGGCCTCGGGGCGGCGGCCTACGAGCAGTACTTC. Its protein is CASSSGLGAAAYEQYF.

The V gene is TRBV19, the J gene TRBJ1-5, with D possibly TRBD1 on 5 matching bases. Per the germline V gene, CDR1 is LNHDA and CDR2 is SQIVND (reference sequence). Trimming took 4 bases from V and 0 from J, leaving 7 bases between them. The CDR3 has 14 residues. The CDR3, as DNA: TGTGCCAGTAGTAGACAGAGTAGCAATCAGCCCCAGCATTTT. Its protein product is CASSRQSSNQPQHF.

The chain carries TRBV28 and TRBJ1-2; D ambiguous. CDR1 MDHEN and CDR2 SYDVKM come from the germline V gene. This CDR3 region has 15 residues. Trimming removed 4 bases at V and 4 bases at J, with 16 bases between. The CDR3 nucleotides are TGTGCCAGCAGTTCCTTAAGGGTCACGATCTATGGCTACACCTTC. As protein: CASSSLRVTIYGYTF.

The rearrangement joins TRBV18 to TRBJ1-6, with D unclear. The V end was cut by 5 bases, the J end by 10 bases, with 12 bases between. The CDR3 runs 13 residues. Per the germline V gene, CDR1 is KGHSH and CDR2 is LQKENI. CDR3 sequence: CASSSQQSSPLHF. The CDR3 nucleotides read TGTGCCAGCTCATCTCAACAGAGCTCACCCCTCCACTTT.

In this sample, this clone turned up a few times. V is TRBV7-2 and J is TRBJ1-2; 7 bases line up with TRBD1. CDR1 is SGHTA and CDR2 is FQGNSA in the germline V gene. The CDR3 contains 17 residues. V shed 3 bases, J shed 2 bases, and the junction held 12 bases outside the gene matches. The DNA of the CDR3 is TGTGCCAGCAGCTTGAACTCAGGGGGGCACGGGAACTATGGCTACACCTTC. It yields the protein CASSLNSGGHGNYGYTF.

CDR3 bases: TGCAGCGTTGGGACAGGGACTAATGAAAAACTGTTTTTT. Protein: CSVGTGTNEKLFF. J is TRBJ1-4 and V is TRBV29-1; TRBD1 matches 8 bases. The CDR3 length is 13 residues. CDR1 and CDR2 (germline): SQVTM, ANQGSEA. Unmatched junction bases numbered 0, after V lost 4 bases and J lost 2 bases.

The chain has TRBV6-7 and TRBJ1-5, with D hard to call. TRBV6-7 is filed as an ORF, its function uncertain. V was clipped by 7 bases and J by 4 bases, with 8 bases between them. The CDR3 has 12 amino acids. DNA of the CDR3: TGTGCCAGCACTGAGTGGAATCAGCCCCAGCATTTT. Its translation is CASTEWNQPQHF.

Only one count was recorded for this clone. The chain is built from TRBV24-1 and TRBJ2-2; no reliable D call. Trimming stripped 2 bases from V and 4 bases from J, with 4 bases between. Germline lookup yields CDR1 KGHDR and CDR2 SFDVKD. This CDR3 contains 13 residues. CDR3 DNA: TGTGCCACCAGTGATTCTATCACCGGGGAGCTGTTTTTT. Amino acids: CATSDSITGELFF.

The chain combines TRBV11-2 with TRBJ1-1; D may be TRBD1 (6 bases). The CDR3 is made up of 15 amino acids. From germline, CDR1 is SGHAT and CDR2 FQNNGV. Trimming cost V 1 base and J 6 bases, with 15 bases left between them. The CDR3 here is CASSLVARGFAEAFF. The CDR3 DNA follows: TGTGCCAGCAGCTTAGTAGCCAGGGGATTCGCTGAAGCTTTCTTT.

The chain is built from TRBV7-9 and TRBJ1-1; weak D call: TRBD1 (5 bases). Germline-derived CDR1 and CDR2 are SEHNR and FQNEAQ (reference sequence). V was cut by 5 bases and J by 1 base, with 8 bases left in between. This CDR3 contains 13 residues. In DNA, the CDR3 is TGTGCCAGCAGCGCCGGGGGGAACACTGAAGCTTTCTTT. Amino acids: CASSAGGNTEAFF.

This clone was recorded only once. The rearrangement joins TRBV5-8 to TRBJ1-1; a possible D gene is TRBD1 (5 bases). This CDR3 has 15 amino acids. With 1 base removed from V and 0 bases from J, the gap between germline ends came to 10 bases. The V gene's germline CDR1 is SGHTS and CDR2 YDEGEE. The CDR3 here is CASSLIGALNTEAFF. CDR3 sequence (DNA): TGTGCCAGCAGCTTGATAGGGGCTCTGAACACTGAAGCTTTCTTT.

This chain uses TRBV28 with TRBJ2-7; no clear D gene. Germline V gene sequence: CDR1 MDHEN, CDR2 SYDVKM. V was pared by 5 bases and J by 2 bases, with 13 bases between. There are 14 residues in the CDR3. In nucleotides, the CDR3 is TGTGCCAGCAGTGGTCAGTCTTCCCCCTACGAGCAGTACTTC. Its protein is CASSGQSSPYEQYF.

CDR3 region: CAIQEYSNQPQHF. The CDR3 nucleotides read TGTGCCATCCAGGAGTATAGCAATCAGCCCCAGCATTTT. The rearrangement links TRBV10-3 to TRBJ1-5; D unclear. The CDR3 spans 13 residues. Germline V gene lookup returns CDR1 ENHRY and CDR2 SYGVKD. V lost 8 bases, J lost 0 bases, and 8 bases lay in between.

The table lists this clone with a count of one. The chain uses TRBV20-1 and TRBJ1-2; D remains unclear. The CDR3 is 10 amino acids. Germline CDR1 reads DFQATT; CDR2 reads SNEGSKA (reference sequence). Trimming removed 4 bases at V and 4 bases at J, with 4 bases between. The CDR3 DNA sequence: TGCAGTGCTATTTCCTATGGCTACACCTTC. It encodes CSAISYGYTF.

This clone is a singleton in its sample. V usage is TRBV5-1 and J usage is TRBJ2-6, with D possibly matching TRBD1 (5 bases). V was trimmed by 0 bases and J by 2 bases, leaving 9 bases between them. Germline CDR1 and CDR2: SGHRS and YFSETQ. This CDR3 region has 16 residues. CDR3 loop: CASSLAPGPGANVLTF. The DNA for the CDR3 is TGCGCCAGCAGCTTGGCCCCAGGGCCTGGGGCCAACGTCCTGACTTTC. The whole variable domain, filled in from reference TRBV5-1 and TRBJ2-6, reads KAGVTQTPRYLIKTRGQQVTLSCSPISGHRSVSWYQQTPGQGLQFLFEYFSETQRNKGNFPGRFSGRQFSNSRSEMNVSTLELGDSALYLCASSLAPGPGANVLTFGAGSRLTVL.

This rearrangement joins TRBV19 to TRBJ1-3; D uncertain. Germline V gene lookup returns CDR1 LNHDA and CDR2 SQIVND (reference sequence). V gave up 7 bases and J gave up 2 bases, with 24 bases separating them. This CDR3 spans 18 amino acids. This CDR3 is CASTLPTGAENPGNTIYF. The DNA for the CDR3 is TGTGCCAGTACCCTCCCAACCGGTGCAGAAAACCCTGGAAACACCATATATTTT.

CDR3 sequence: CASSLFLGGATPYEQYF. Here the CDR3 DNA reads TGTGCCAGCAGCCTCTTCCTCGGGGGTGCTACCCCCTACGAGCAGTACTTC. This chain connects TRBV7-2 to TRBJ2-7; maybe TRBD2 (6 bases). CDR3 length: 17 residues. Germline V gives CDR1 SGHTA, CDR2 FQGNSA. Trimming cost V 5 bases and J 2 bases, with 22 bases left between them. The variable domain in full, completed from reference TRBV7-2 and TRBJ2-7, reads GAGVSQSPSNKVTEKGKDVELRCDPISGHTALYWYRQSLGQGLEFLIYFQGNSAPDKSGLPSDRFSAERTGGSVSTLTIQRTQQEDSAVYLCASSLFLGGATPYEQYFGPGTRLTVT.

This chain joins TRBV29-1 and TRBJ2-1, with D unresolved. CDR1 is SQVTM and CDR2 is ANQGSEA in the germline V gene. Deletions cut 5 bases from V and 4 bases from J, with 3 bases between. This CDR3 is built from 10 residues. The CDR3 here is CSVLYNEQFF. In DNA, the CDR3 is TGCAGCGTTCTTTACAATGAGCAGTTCTTC.